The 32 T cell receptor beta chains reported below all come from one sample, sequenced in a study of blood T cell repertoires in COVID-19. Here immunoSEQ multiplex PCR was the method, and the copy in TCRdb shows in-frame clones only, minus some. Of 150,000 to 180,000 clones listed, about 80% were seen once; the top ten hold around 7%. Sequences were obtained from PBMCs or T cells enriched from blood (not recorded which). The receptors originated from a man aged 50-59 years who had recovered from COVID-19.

The CDR3 is CASRTPWVTEAFF. The CDR3 DNA sequence: TGTGCCAGCAGGACACCGTGGGTCACTGAAGCTTTCTTT. The chain carries TRBV11-2 and TRBJ1-1; D is unclear. Trimming removed 6 bases from V and 4 bases from J, with 12 bases in between. Germline lookup yields CDR1 SGHAT and CDR2 FQNNGV. The CDR3 is made up of 13 amino acids.

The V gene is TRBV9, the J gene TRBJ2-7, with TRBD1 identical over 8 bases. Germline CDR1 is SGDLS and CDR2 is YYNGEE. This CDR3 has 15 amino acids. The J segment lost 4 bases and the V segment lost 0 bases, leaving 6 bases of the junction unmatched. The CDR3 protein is CASSVVKDRAYEQYF. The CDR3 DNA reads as TGTGCCAGCAGCGTAGTGAAGGACAGGGCTTACGAGCAGTACTTC. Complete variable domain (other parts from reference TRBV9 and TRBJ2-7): DSGVTQTPKHLITATGQRVTLRCSPRSGDLSVYWYQQSLDQGLQFLIQYYNGEERAKGNILERFSAQQFPDLHSELNLSSLELGDSALYFCASSVVKDRAYEQYFGPGTRLTVT.

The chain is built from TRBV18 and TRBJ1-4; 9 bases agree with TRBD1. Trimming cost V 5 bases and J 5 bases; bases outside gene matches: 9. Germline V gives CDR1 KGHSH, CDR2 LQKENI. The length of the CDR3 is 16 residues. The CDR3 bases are TGTGCCAGCTCATCGGGACAGGGAGTCATAAATGAAAAACTGTTTTTT. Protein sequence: CASSSGQGVINEKLFF.

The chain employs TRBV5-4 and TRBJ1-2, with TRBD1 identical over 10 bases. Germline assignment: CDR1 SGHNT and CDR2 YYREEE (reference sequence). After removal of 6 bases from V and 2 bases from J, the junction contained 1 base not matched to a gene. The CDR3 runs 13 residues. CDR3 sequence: CASKGQGNYGYTF. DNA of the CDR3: TGTGCCAGCAAGGGACAGGGGAACTATGGCTACACCTTC.

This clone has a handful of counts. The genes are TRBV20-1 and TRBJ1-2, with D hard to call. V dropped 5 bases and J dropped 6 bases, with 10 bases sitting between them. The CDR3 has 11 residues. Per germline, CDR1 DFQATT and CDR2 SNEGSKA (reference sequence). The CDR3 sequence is CSAEDGDGYTF. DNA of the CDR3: TGCAGTGCTGAAGACGGAGATGGCTACACCTTC.

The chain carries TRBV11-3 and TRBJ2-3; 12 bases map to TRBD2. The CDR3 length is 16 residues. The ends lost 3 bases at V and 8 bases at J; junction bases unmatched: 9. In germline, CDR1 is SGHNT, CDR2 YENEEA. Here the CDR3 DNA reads TGTGCCAGCAGCTTCCGACTAGCGGGGGCCCGGAGTACGCAGTATTTT. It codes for CASSFRLAGARSTQYF.

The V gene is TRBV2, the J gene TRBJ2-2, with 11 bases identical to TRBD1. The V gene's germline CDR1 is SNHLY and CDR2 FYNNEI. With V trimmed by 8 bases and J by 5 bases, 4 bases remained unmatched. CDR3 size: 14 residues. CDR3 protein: CASGQGAETGELFF. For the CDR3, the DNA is TGTGCCAGCGGACAGGGGGCAGAGACCGGGGAGCTGTTTTTT.

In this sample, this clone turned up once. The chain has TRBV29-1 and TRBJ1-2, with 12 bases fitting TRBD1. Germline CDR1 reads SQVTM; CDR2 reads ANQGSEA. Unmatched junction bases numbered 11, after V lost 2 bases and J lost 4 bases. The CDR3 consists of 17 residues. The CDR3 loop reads CSVEKAPGTGGSYGYTF. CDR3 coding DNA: TGCAGCGTTGAAAAGGCCCCCGGGACAGGGGGCTCCTATGGCTACACCTTC. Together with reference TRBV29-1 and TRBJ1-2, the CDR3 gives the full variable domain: SAVISQKPSRDICQRGTSLTIQCQVDSQVTMMFWYRQQPGQSLTLIATANQGSEATYESGFVIDKFPISRPNLTFSTLTVSNMSPEDSSIYLCSVEKAPGTGGSYGYTFGSGTRLTVV.

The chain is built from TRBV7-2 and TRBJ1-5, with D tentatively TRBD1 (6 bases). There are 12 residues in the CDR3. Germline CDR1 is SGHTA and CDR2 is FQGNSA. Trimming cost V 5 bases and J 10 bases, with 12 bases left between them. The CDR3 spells CASSTQTGPQHF. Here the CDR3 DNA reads TGTGCCAGCAGCACCCAGACAGGCCCCCAGCATTTT. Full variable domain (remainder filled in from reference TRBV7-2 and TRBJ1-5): GAGVSQSPSNKVTEKGKDVELRCDPISGHTALYWYRQSLGQGLEFLIYFQGNSAPDKSGLPSDRFSAERTGGSVSTLTIQRTQQEDSAVYLCASSTQTGPQHFGDGTRLSIL.

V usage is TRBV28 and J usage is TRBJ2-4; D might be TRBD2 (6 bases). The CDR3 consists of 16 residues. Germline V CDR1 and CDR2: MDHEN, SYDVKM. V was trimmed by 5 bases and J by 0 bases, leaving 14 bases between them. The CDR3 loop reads CASSPLGSVAKNIQYF. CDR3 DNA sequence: TGTGCCAGCAGTCCCCTCGGGAGCGTAGCCAAAAACATTCAGTACTTC.

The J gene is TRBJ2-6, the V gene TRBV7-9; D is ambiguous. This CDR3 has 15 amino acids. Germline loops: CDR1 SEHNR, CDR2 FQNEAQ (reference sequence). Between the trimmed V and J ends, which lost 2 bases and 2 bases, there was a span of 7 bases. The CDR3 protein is CASSLIPAGANVLTF. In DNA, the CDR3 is TGTGCCAGCAGCTTAATCCCAGCTGGGGCCAACGTCCTGACTTTC. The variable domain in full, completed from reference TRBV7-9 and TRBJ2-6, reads DTGVSQNPRHKITKRGQNVTFRCDPISEHNRLYWYRQTLGQGPEFLTYFQNEAQLEKSRLLSDRFSAERPKGSFSTLEIQRTEQGDSAMYLCASSLIPAGANVLTFGAGSRLTVL.

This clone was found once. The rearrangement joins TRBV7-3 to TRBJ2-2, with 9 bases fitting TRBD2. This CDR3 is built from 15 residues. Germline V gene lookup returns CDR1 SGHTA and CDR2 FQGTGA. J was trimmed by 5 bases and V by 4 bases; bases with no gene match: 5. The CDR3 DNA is TGTGCCAGCAGCTCGAATAGCGGGGGAACCGGGGAGCTGTTTTTT. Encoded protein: CASSSNSGGTGELFF.

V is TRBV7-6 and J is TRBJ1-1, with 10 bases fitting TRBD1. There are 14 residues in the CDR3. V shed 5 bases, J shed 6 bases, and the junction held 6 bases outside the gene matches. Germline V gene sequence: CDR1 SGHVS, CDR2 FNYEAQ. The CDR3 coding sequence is TGTGCCAGCAGCCGGGGACAGGGGATCCCTGAAGCTTTCTTT. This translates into CASSRGQGIPEAFF.

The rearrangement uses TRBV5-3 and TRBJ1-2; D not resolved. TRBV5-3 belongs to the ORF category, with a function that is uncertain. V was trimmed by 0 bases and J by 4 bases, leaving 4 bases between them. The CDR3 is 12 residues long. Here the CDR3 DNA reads TGTGCCAGAAGCTTGGCCTGCTATGGCTACACCTTC. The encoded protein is CARSLACYGYTF.

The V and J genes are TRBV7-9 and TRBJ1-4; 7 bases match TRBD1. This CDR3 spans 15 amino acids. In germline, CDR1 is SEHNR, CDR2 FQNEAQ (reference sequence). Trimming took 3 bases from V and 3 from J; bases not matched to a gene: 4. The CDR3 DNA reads TGTGCCAGCAGCTTCACAGGGGATGCTAATGAAAAACTGTTTTTT. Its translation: CASSFTGDANEKLFF.

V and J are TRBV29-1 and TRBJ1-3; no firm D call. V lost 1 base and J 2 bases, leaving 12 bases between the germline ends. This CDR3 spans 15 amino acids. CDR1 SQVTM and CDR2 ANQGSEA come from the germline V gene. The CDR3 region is CSVEVGSLAGNTIYF. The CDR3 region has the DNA TGCAGCGTTGAAGTCGGGAGTTTAGCTGGAAACACCATATATTTT.

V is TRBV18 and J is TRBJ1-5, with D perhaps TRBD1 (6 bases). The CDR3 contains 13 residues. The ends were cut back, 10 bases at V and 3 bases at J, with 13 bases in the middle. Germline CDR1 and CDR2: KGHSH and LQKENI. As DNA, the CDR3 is TGTGCCACCACACAGGGAATCAATCAGCCCCAGCATTTT. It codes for CATTQGINQPQHF.

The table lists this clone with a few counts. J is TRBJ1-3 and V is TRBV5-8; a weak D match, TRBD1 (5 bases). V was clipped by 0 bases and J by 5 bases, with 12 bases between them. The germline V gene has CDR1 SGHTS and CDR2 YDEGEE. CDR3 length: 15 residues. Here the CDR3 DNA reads TGTGCCAGCAGCTTGGGTGAGACAGCTCGAAACACCATATATTTT. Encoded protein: CASSLGETARNTIYF.

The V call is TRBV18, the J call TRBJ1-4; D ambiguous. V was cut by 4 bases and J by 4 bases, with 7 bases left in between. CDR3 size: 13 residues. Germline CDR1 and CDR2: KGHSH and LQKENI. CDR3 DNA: TGTGCCAGCTCACTCGGAGTTAATGAAAAACTGTTTTTT. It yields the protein CASSLGVNEKLFF.

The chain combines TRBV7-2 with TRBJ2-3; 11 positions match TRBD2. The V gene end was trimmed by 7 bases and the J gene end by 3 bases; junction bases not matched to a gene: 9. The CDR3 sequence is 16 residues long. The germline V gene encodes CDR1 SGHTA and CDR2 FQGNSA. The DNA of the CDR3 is TGTGCCAGCATCAAGGGGGGACTAGCGGTAACAGATACGCAGTATTTT. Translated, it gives CASIKGGLAVTDTQYF.

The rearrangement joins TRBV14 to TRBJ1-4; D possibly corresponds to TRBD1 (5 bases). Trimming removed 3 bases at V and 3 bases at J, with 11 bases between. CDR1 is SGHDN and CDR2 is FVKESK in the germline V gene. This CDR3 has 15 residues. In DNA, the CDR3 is TGTGCCAGCAGCCAGGCCTTAGGGGCTAATGAAAAACTGTTTTTT. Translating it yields CASSQALGANEKLFF. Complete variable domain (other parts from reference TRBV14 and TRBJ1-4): EAGVTQFPSHSVIEKGQTVTLRCDPISGHDNLYWYRRVMGKEIKFLLHFVKESKQDESGMPNNRFLAERTGGTYSTLKVQPAELEDSGVYFCASSQALGANEKLFFGSGTQLSVL.

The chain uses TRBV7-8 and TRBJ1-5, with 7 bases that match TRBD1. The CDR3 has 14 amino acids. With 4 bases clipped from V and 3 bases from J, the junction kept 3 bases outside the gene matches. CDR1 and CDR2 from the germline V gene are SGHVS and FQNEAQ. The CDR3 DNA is TGTGCCAGCAGCTGGGACAGCTACAATCAGCCCCAGCATTTT. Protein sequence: CASSWDSYNQPQHF.

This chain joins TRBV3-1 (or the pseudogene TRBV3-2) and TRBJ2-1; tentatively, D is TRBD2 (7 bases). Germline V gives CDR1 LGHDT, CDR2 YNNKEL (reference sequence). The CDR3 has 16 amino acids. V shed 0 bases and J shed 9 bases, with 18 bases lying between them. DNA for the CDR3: TGTGCCAGCAGCCAAGATCTCGCGGGGGCCCGGGGTGAGCAGTTCTTC. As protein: CASSQDLAGARGEQFF.

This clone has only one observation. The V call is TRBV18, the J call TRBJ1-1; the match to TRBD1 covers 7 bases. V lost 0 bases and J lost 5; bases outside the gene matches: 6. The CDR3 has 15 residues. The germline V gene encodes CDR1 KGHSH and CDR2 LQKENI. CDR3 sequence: CASSPPNSGGTEAFF. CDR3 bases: TGTGCCAGCTCACCACCGAATTCAGGGGGTACTGAAGCTTTCTTT.

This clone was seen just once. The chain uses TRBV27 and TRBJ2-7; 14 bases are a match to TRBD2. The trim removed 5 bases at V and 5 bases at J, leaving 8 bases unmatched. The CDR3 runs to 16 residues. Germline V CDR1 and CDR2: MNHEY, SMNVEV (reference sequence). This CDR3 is CASSPIGTSGGDEQYF. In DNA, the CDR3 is TGTGCCAGCAGTCCGATAGGGACTAGCGGGGGCGACGAGCAGTACTTC.

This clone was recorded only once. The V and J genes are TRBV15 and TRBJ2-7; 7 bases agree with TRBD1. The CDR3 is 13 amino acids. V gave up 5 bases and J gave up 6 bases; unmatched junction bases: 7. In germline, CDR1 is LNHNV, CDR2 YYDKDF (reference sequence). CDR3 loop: CATSYRGGGEQYF. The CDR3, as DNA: TGTGCCACCAGCTACAGGGGTGGCGGCGAGCAGTACTTC.

CDR3 in amino acids: CASSFGGYGYTF. CDR3 sequence (DNA): TGTGCCAGCAGTTTCGGCGGGTATGGCTACACCTTC. The chain combines TRBV12-3 or TRBV12-4 with TRBJ1-2; D gene uncertain. This CDR3 is 12 amino acids long. Trimming left V 3 bases short and J 5 bases short, with 7 bases between.

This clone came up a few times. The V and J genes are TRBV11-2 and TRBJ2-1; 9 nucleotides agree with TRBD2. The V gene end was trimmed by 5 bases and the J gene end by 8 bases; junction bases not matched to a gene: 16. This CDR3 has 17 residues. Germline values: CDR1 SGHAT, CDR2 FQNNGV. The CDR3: CASSSPQRGAGVDEQFF. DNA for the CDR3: TGTGCCAGCAGCAGCCCCCAGCGGGGGGCCGGGGTGGATGAGCAGTTCTTC. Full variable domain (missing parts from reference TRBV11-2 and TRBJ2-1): EAGVAQSPRYKIIEKRQSVAFWCNPISGHATLYWYQQILGQGPKLLIQFQNNGVVDDSQLPKDRFSAERLKGVDSTLKIQPAKLEDSAVYLCASSSPQRGAGVDEQFFGPGTRLTVL.

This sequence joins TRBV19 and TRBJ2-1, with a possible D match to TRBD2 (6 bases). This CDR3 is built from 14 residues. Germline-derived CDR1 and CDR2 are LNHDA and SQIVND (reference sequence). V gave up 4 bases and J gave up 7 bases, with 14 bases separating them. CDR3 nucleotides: TGTGCCAGTAGTAGCATGGCCGCGGGGAATGAGCAGTTCTTC. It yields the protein CASSSMAAGNEQFF.

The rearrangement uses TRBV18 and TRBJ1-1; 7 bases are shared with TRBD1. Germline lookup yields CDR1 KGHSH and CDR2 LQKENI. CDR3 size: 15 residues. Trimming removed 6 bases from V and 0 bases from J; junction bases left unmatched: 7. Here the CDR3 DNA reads TGTGCCAGCTCGACGACAGGGTTGGTGAACACTGAAGCTTTCTTT. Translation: CASSTTGLVNTEAFF. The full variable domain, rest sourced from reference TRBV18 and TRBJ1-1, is NAGVMQNPRHLVRRRGQEARLRCSPMKGHSHVYWYRQLPEEGLKFMVYLQKENIIDESGMPKERFSAEFPKEGPSILRIQQVVRGDSAAYFCASSTTGLVNTEAFFGQGTRLTVV.

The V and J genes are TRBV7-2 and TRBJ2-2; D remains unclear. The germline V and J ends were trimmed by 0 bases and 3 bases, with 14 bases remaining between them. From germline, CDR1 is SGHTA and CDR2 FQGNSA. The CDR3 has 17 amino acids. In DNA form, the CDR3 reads TGTGCCAGCAGCTTAGCGCTGCGGCTAGTGGACACCGGGGAGCTGTTTTTT. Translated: CASSLALRLVDTGELFF.

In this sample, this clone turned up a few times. CDR3 nucleotides: TGCACCAGCAGCCTCATAGCGGGGGGGCCCTACGAGCAGTACTTC. It specifies CTSSLIAGGPYEQYF. V gene TRBV1 combines with J gene TRBJ2-7; the table gives TRBD2 as D, unverified against the DNA. TRBV1 is termed a pseudogene. The length of the CDR3 is 15 residues.